The sample holds one count of the clone carrying this TCR beta chain. Its specificity is not known. The length of the CDR3 is 15 residues. In germline, CDR1 is MNHNS, CDR2 SASEGT. V was shortened by 1 base and J by 0 bases, with 8 bases between the two germline ends. The sample originates from a study of stem cell transplantation in POMP-related autoinflammatory disease. Method: immunoSEQ multiplex PCR; TCRdb's copy keeps in-frame clones and lacks some. Of tens of thousands of clones listed, approximately 91% were seen once; the top ten hold 0.5% to 0.85%. Whole-study results and caveats: Fewer unique TRB V-J gene pairings were identified in patients with PRAID. A trend toward lower repertoire diversity and greater clonality appeared in every analyzed T-cell subset of PRAID patients.

This receptor was identified in a human patient with POMP-related autoinflammation and immune dysregulation (PRAID). The graft donor may have contributed some T cells. This sequence joins TRBV6-1 and TRBJ2-3; the D is unclear. Material: CD4+ T cells from PBMCs, obtained after stem cell transplantation. The CDR3 nucleotides read TGTGCCAGCAGTGAAGACTCGATTAGCACAGATACGCAGTATTTT. Translating it yields CASSEDSISTDTQYF.